The 16 T cell receptor beta chains below come from one sample, sequenced in a study of blood T cells in healthy people across ages. A second 7 to 11 cycle PCR used barcoded and J-beta primers. In TCRdb, the 5' RACE reads were re-called with MiXCR into one record per CDR3 protein. The table shows some 900,000 distinct CDR3 sequences, with 40% to 60% occurring only once. Source material: blood. Receptors originate from a young man in good health.

The genes are TRBV6-2 or TRBV6-3 and TRBJ2-1; TRBD1 matches at 11 bases. Per the germline V gene, CDR1 is MNHEY and CDR2 is SVGEGT. The CDR3 sequence is 15 residues long. V trimming: 8 bases; J trimming: 3 bases; junction bases outside the gene matches: 6. The CDR3 nucleotides read TGTGCCAGCGGACAGGGGGCGACTTTCTACAATGAGCAGTTCTTC. It codes for CASGQGATFYNEQFF.

This chain connects TRBV6-2 or TRBV6-3 to TRBJ1-5; 10 bases align to TRBD1. Germline lookup yields CDR1 MNHEY and CDR2 SVGEGT. After removal of 2 bases from V and 2 bases from J, the junction contained 9 bases not matched to a gene. This CDR3 has 18 residues. The DNA of the CDR3 is TGTGCCAGCAGTTACCCGGGACAGGGGAAATCGGGCAATCAGCCCCAGCATTTT. Encoded protein: CASSYPGQGKSGNQPQHF.

The V call is TRBV12-3 or TRBV12-4, the J call TRBJ2-1; tentative D call: TRBD2 (5 bases). This CDR3 spans 15 amino acids. V was shortened by 7 bases and J by 3 bases, with 16 bases between the two germline ends. The CDR3 spells CASTPKPGIYNEQFF. The CDR3, as DNA: TGTGCCAGCACCCCCAAGCCGGGAATCTACAATGAGCAGTTCTTC.

V gene TRBV2 combines with J gene TRBJ1-6; 8 nucleotides line up with TRBD1. Germline V gene lookup returns CDR1 SNHLY and CDR2 FYNNEI. Trimming removed 6 bases from V and 7 bases from J; junction bases left unmatched: 8. The CDR3 has 15 residues. The CDR3 DNA reads as TGTGCCAGCAGCCCCGCCGACAGGGGAAATTCACCCCTCCACTTT. Residues: CASSPADRGNSPLHF.

The rearrangement uses TRBV2 and TRBJ1-6; D unclear. Germline CDR1 and CDR2: SNHLY and FYNNEI. The CDR3 spans 15 residues. Trimming shortened V by 3 bases and J by 5 bases, and 11 bases separated the two germline ends. Here the CDR3 reads CASSEMGGNNSPLHF. CDR3 sequence (DNA): TGTGCCAGCAGTGAGATGGGCGGGAATAATTCACCCCTCCACTTT.

This clonotype came up a few times. The chain recombines TRBV7-2 with TRBJ1-2, with unresolved D. The V gene's germline CDR1 is SGHTA and CDR2 FQGNSA. Trimming cost V 2 bases and J 1 base, with 14 bases left between them. The CDR3 extends over 16 amino acids. This chain's CDR3 is CASSLIHGVVNYGYTF. CDR3 sequence (DNA): TGTGCCAGCAGCTTAATTCACGGGGTGGTTAACTATGGCTACACCTTC.

This clonotype was counted a single time. The chain carries TRBV30 and TRBJ1-2; D possibly corresponds to TRBD1 (5 bases). The CDR3 runs 12 residues. Germline V gives CDR1 GTSNPN, CDR2 SVGIG (reference sequence). V was pared by 8 bases and J by 4 bases, with 14 bases between. The CDR3 protein is CAGTDGSYGYTF. The CDR3 nucleotides are TGTGCCGGGACTGACGGGAGCTATGGCTACACCTTC.

Only a few counts were recorded for this clonotype. The V call is TRBV5-5, the J call TRBJ2-4; 10 bases are shared with TRBD2. J lost 3 bases, V lost 1 base, and 7 bases had no gene match. Germline V gene lookup returns CDR1 SGHKS and CDR2 YYEKEE (reference sequence). The CDR3 is made up of 17 amino acids. The CDR3 sequence is CASSLTDSSGGKNIQYF. DNA of the CDR3: TGTGCCAGCAGCTTGACCGACTCTAGCGGGGGCAAAAACATTCAGTACTTC. Full variable domain (rest looked up from reference TRBV5-5 and TRBJ2-4): DAGVTQSPTHLIKTRGQQVTLRCSPISGHKSVSWYQQVLGQGPQFIFQYYEKEERGRGNFPDRFSARQFPNYSSELNVNALLLGDSALYLCASSLTDSSGGKNIQYFGAGTRLSVL.

This clonotype was detected only a few times. The chain is built from TRBV2 and TRBJ2-7; TRBD2 is a possible D gene (5 bases). V shed 8 bases and J shed 7 bases, with 18 bases lying between them. The CDR3 is 13 amino acids. Per germline, CDR1 SNHLY and CDR2 FYNNEI. The CDR3 DNA is TGTGCCAGCGCCGGTGAGGGTAGTCGGGAGCAGTACTTC. Amino acid sequence: CASAGEGSREQYF. The variable domain in full, with the rest retrieved from reference TRBV2 and TRBJ2-7, is EPEVTQTPSHQVTQMGQEVILRCVPISNHLYFYWYRQILGQKVEFLVSFYNNEISEKSEIFDDQFSVERPDGSNFTLKIRSTKLEDSAMYFCASAGEGSREQYFGPGTRLTVT.

The sample holds a few counts of this clonotype. V usage is TRBV5-1 and J usage is TRBJ2-3; D might be TRBD2 (6 bases). The CDR3 runs 14 residues. The V gene lost 0 bases and the J gene lost 8 bases, with 13 bases spanning the gap. Germline-derived CDR1 and CDR2 are SGHRS and YFSETQ. CDR3 DNA: TGCGCCAGCAGCTTGGAGGGAGGACGCGGTACGCAGTATTTT. Protein sequence: CASSLEGGRGTQYF. The full variable domain, with the rest looked up from reference TRBV5-1 and TRBJ2-3, is KAGVTQTPRYLIKTRGQQVTLSCSPISGHRSVSWYQQTPGQGLQFLFEYFSETQRNKGNFPGRFSGRQFSNSRSEMNVSTLELGDSALYLCASSLEGGRGTQYFGPGTRLTVL.

Worth noting for this clonotype: This sequence may be a read error, since a much larger clone differs from it by one base. V and J are TRBV4-3 and TRBJ2-7; 7 bases fit TRBD1. J was trimmed by 4 bases and V by 4 bases; bases with no gene match: 13. CDR1 is LGHNA and CDR2 is YSLEER in the germline V gene. The length of the CDR3 is 16 residues. The CDR3 DNA is TGCGCCAGCAGCCTATACGTCGGGACAGAGGCATACGAGCAGTACTTC. Translating gives CASSLYVGTEAYEQYF.

This clonotype was seen a few times. The chain employs TRBV20-1 and TRBJ1-5; D perhaps matches TRBD1 (6 bases). Trimming pared 5 bases from V and 1 base from J, leaving 15 bases between. The germline gives CDR1 DFQATT, CDR2 SNEGSKA (reference sequence). There are 15 residues in the CDR3. The CDR3 here is CSAPPGARSNQPQHF. In nucleotides, the CDR3 is TGCAGTGCTCCACCGGGGGCGCGGAGCAATCAGCCCCAGCATTTT.

This clonotype was found many times. The chain uses TRBV4-1 and TRBJ2-3; 13 bases match TRBD2. Germline lookup yields CDR1 MGHRA and CDR2 YSYEKL. The CDR3 runs 18 residues. Losses at the gene ends were 0 bases for V and 5 bases for J; bases not matched to a gene: 8. The chain's CDR3 is CASSQDSTSGGARDTQYF. The DNA for the CDR3 is TGCGCCAGCAGCCAAGATTCTACTAGCGGGGGGGCTCGAGATACGCAGTATTTT.

J is TRBJ1-1 and V is TRBV6-5; TRBD1 agrees at 8 bases. The ends lost 5 bases at V and 2 bases at J; junction bases unmatched: 10. The CDR3 totals 16 residues. Germline-derived CDR1 and CDR2 are MNHEY and SVGAGI. The CDR3 sequence is CASSPIGQGSNTEAFF. CDR3 in DNA: TGTGCCAGCAGTCCAATCGGACAGGGCTCAAACACTGAAGCTTTCTTT.

The chain has TRBV7-8 and TRBJ2-4; D not resolved. Trimming removed 4 bases from V and 0 bases from J, with 16 bases in between. CDR3 length: 17 amino acids. Germline V lookup: CDR1 SGHVS, CDR2 FQNEAQ. The chain's CDR3 is CASSSSWPFLAKNIQYF. In DNA, the CDR3 is TGTGCCAGCAGCTCCTCGTGGCCCTTTTTAGCCAAAAACATTCAGTACTTC.

This clonotype showed up just once. J is TRBJ2-5 and V is TRBV5-1, with D uncertain. The better agreement between TRBJ2-7 and the DNA end casts doubt on the J call. The length of the CDR3 is 15 residues. Germline V gene sequence: CDR1 SGHRS, CDR2 YFSETQ. The CDR3 spells CASRAWVDGGYEQYF. In DNA form, the CDR3 reads TGCGCCAGCAGAGCTTGGGTGGACGGTGGGTACGAGCAGTACTTC.